The present T cell receptor (beta chain) was sequenced within a study of T cells in localized non-small cell lung cancer. Clones were sequenced by immunoSEQ multiplex PCR, and TCRdb holds only the in-frame ones, with some missing. This table has 58,000 or so clones, roughly 90% appearing once. About this clone itself: The antigen remains unidentified.

Study-wide points: Sequencing, confined to only one tumor region, leaves heterogeneity possible. Uninvolved adjacent lung showed the highest T cell clonality, exceeding tumor.

The CDR3 runs to 14 residues. The germline V gene has CDR1 KGHSH and CDR2 LQKENI. Trimming pared 6 bases from V and 5 bases from J, leaving 14 bases between. The sequenced sample was peripheral blood, obtained before any cancer treatment. The sequence derives from a woman aged 40-69 years with stage I lung adenocarcinoma. The chain couples TRBV18 to TRBJ1-5; TRBD1 is a possible D gene (5 bases). The CDR3 protein is CASSYGTDDQPQHF. For the CDR3, the DNA is TGTGCCAGCTCCTACGGGACCGACGATCAGCCCCAGCATTTT.